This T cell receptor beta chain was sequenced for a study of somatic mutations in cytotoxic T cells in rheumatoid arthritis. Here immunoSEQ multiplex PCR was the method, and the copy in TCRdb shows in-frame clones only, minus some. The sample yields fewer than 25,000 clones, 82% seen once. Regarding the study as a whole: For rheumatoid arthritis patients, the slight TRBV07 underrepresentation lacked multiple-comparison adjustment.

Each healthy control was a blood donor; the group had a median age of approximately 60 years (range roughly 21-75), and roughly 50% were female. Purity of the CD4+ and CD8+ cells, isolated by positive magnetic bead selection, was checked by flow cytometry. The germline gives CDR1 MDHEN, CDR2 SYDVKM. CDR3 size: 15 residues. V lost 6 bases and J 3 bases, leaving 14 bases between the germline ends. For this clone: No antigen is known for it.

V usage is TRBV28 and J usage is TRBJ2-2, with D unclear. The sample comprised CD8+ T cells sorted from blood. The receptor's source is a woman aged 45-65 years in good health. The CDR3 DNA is TGTGCCAGCAGCTCTGACGGAACATACACCGGGGAGCTGTTTTTT. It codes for CASSSDGTYTGELFF.